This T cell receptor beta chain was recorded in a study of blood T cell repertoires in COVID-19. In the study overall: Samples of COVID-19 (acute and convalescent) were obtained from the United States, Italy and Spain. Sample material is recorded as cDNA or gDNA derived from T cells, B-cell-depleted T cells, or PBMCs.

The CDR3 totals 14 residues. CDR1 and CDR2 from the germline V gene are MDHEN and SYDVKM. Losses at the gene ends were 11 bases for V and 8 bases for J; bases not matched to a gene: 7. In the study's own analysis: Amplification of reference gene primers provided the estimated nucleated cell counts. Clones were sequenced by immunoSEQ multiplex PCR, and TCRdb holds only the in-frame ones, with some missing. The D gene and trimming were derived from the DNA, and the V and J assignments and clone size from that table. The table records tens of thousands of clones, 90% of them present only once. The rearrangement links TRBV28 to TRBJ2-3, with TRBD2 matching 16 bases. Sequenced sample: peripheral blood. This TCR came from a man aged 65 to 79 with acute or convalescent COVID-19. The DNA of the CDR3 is TGTGCCGGTGGGACTAGCGGGGGGGCAGCTACGCAGTATTTT. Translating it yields CAGGTSGGAATQYF.